This TCR beta chain was identified in a study of beta chain features in type 1 diabetes. cDNA synthesis used the whole RNA isolate, giving expressed TCRB sequences. The method was immunoSEQ multiplex PCR; TCRdb's version includes in-frame clones alone and lacks a portion of them. Here the sample spans 810,000 or so clones, under 20% being singletons. Details on this clone: The antigen remains undetermined.

Study-wide results and limits: The VDJ junctions of type 1 diabetes patients carried fewer insertions and more deletions. All four CD4+ subsets from Type 1 diabetes patients carried moderately but significantly shorter TCRB CDR3s.

The specimen was naive CD4+ T cells from blood. The TCR was taken from a woman under 30 in good health.

Here the CDR3 DNA reads TGTGCCAGCAGTTTCCCGATTCCGGGACAGAGGGCCAAAAACATTCAGTACTTC. As protein: CASSFPIPGQRAKNIQYF. The chain is built from TRBV28 and TRBJ2-4, with 7 bases identical to TRBD1. Germline V lookup: CDR1 MDHEN, CDR2 SYDVKM. The length of the CDR3 is 18 residues. The V gene end was trimmed by 3 bases and the J gene end by 1 base; junction bases not matched to a gene: 12.